One and the same sample provided the 5 T cell receptor beta chains below, sequenced in a study of CD8 T cells in ankylosing spondylitis. In TCRdb, the 5' RACE reads were re-called with MiXCR into one record per CDR3 protein. This table has 250,000 to 300,000 distinct CDR3 sequences, 20% appearing once. Sequencing used blood, either unsorted or a sorted T cell fraction (not recorded which). These receptors were collected from a male donor with ankylosing spondylitis or in good health (not recorded which).

The chain uses TRBV18 and TRBJ1-6; D is unclear. This CDR3 has 13 amino acids. V lost 3 bases and J lost 6, with 6 bases in between. The germline gives CDR1 KGHSH, CDR2 LQKENI. CDR3 region: CASSPSTNSPLHF. In DNA, the CDR3 is TGTGCCAGCTCACCGTCTACTAATTCACCCCTCCACTTT.

This clonotype appeared a few times. The gene calls are TRBV9 and TRBJ2-1; D gene uncertain. This CDR3 is 14 amino acids long. V was clipped by 1 base and J by 4 bases, with 9 bases between them. The germline V gene encodes CDR1 SGDLS and CDR2 YYNGEE. The CDR3, as DNA: TGTGCCAGCAGCGTAAACCCACAGTACAATGAGCAGTTCTTC. Protein product: CASSVNPQYNEQFF.

The V call is TRBV5-6, the J call TRBJ2-4, with 10 bases that match TRBD1. The CDR3 spans 14 residues. Germline V gene lookup returns CDR1 SGHDT and CDR2 YYEEEE. V gave up 5 bases and J gave up 4 bases; unmatched junction bases: 3. CDR3 loop: CASRRQGAKNIQYF. CDR3 bases: TGTGCCAGCAGGAGACAGGGGGCTAAAAACATTCAGTACTTC.

This sequence joins TRBV10-3 and TRBJ2-3; unclear D gene. Trimming pared 7 bases from V and 2 bases from J, leaving 13 bases between. The germline V gene has CDR1 ENHRY and CDR2 SYGVKD. CDR3 length: 14 residues. The CDR3 sequence: CAITASYSTDTQYF. The DNA for the CDR3 is TGTGCCATCACCGCAAGTTATTCCACAGATACGCAGTATTTT.

J is TRBJ2-7 and V is TRBV7-3; 9 positions match TRBD2. CDR3 size: 17 residues. CDR1 is SGHTA, CDR2 FQGTGA, per germline. V dropped 0 bases and J dropped 4; count of bases not matched to a gene: 10. The CDR3 is CASSLTFGLAGKYEQYV. CDR3 nucleotides: TGTGCCAGCAGCTTAACTTTTGGGCTAGCGGGGAAGTACGAGCAGTACGTC.